This TCR beta chain was documented in a study of cytomegalovirus exposure and HLA in healthy donors (dated by TCRdb to about 2017). Background for the entire study: According to an earlier analysis of 550 to 700 of the donors, 150 million to 200 million T cells yielded over 90 million unique TCR beta sequences and 276 Gb of sequence data. Roughly 300 gigabases of sequencing data and tens of millions of unique TCR sequences were included in an early release covering roughly 600 HLA-typed donors. Of the 300 to 500 genotyped donors, approximately 80% were placed in the genetic ancestry cluster associated with self-reported Caucasian donors. The study aimed to test whether cataloging public T cell receptors could reveal signatures of past pathogen exposure. The study profiled the T cell repertoires of about 640 subjects by immunosequencing and related them to cytomegalovirus serostatus. A separate validation cohort of 100 to 150 different subjects was used in addition to the roughly 670-subject first cohort. The study combined high-throughput TCR immunosequencing, statistical association of individual TCRs with disease status, and machine learning to predict cytomegalovirus infection status. To study patterns of TCR occurrence, a later analysis re-analyzed previously published TCR beta repertoires from 650 to 750 donors and added high-resolution HLA genotyping. The later analysis used no new phenotypic data to find candidate immune exposures, relying instead on TCR beta sequences and their occurrence across donors. To decide whether each TCR beta V gene segment behaved as functional or pseudogenic, an earlier analysis of approximately 600 of the donors relied on high-throughput TCR beta sequencing. Alongside the repertoire data, information on donor age, sex, ethnicity and CMV serostatus was compiled. A later genetic analysis used genome-wide SNP genotypes for about three fifths of the 666 donors, treating that subset as a discovery cohort. Every discovery cohort repertoire had been produced on one sequencing platform. HLA typing covered class I and class II loci at four-digit resolution. The number of donors typed differed by locus, with 629-630 for A, B, C, DRB1 and DQB1, more than 500 for DQA1, 606 for DPA1, and approximately 470 for DPB1. Roughly five DR-DQ haplotypes were treated as single units for association and clustering because of strong linkage in the cohort. Among roughly 400 genotyped donors of the cohort, an average of about 220,000 unique TCR beta nucleotide sequences was sequenced per donor, of which roughly 17% were non-productive.

After removal of 4 bases from V and 4 bases from J, the junction retains 1 base not matched to a gene. Its CDR3 holds 13 amino acids, cysteine through phenylalanine. Only CDR3 DNA is held: 39 bases, read in frame from base 1. From the germline V gene, CDR1 is MNHNS and CDR2 is SASEGT. Results the study describes overall, beyond this receptor: In a later analysis, several top co-occurrence clusters were reported to appear linked to parvovirus B19, influenza, CMV and Epstein-Barr virus. Because HLA typing was unavailable for some donors at each locus, only the typed subset was used in association tests. Three of the identified cytomegalovirus-associated TCR beta chains were confirmed in vitro to be specific for cytomegalovirus antigens. In an earlier analysis of 587 of the donors, most TCR beta V segments appeared in productive rearrangements about 87% or about 30% of the time, broadly matching IMGT annotations. The study gave a list of about 150 TCR beta chains associated with cytomegalovirus. A cluster of highly shared sequence variants was judged likely to be a technical artifact of the sequencing pipeline. According to a later genetic analysis, donors in an Asian-associated ancestry cluster had fewer N-insertions in productive TCRs than the approximately 630-donor mean. Correlated functional status among segregating V segments might be attributable to linkage disequilibrium, but an unknown experimental factor could not be ruled out. The cohort was sequenced for TCR beta chains only, and without alpha or paired-chain data the features that could be detected were limited. When HLA alleles, especially DR and DQ, strongly co-occurred, TCR associations were difficult to assign to individual alleles. In a later analysis, the rate of TCR association differed among HLA loci, with DRB1 alleles having the most associated TCRs and HLA-C alleles having the fewest. About 15 rarely observed V segments, including chromosome 9 orphons, were excluded from the earlier analysis of approximately 600 of the donors because counts were too low. An association between a missense DCLRE1C variant and V-gene and J-gene trimming of TCR beta chains was found in a later genetic analysis and replicated in an independent cohort. Presence/absence analyses assumed roughly uniform sequencing depth across donors, an assumption that may not hold. Specific HLA alleles were associated with 15,000 to 20,000 TCR beta sequences at a false discovery rate of 0.05 in a later analysis. Cytomegalovirus status was reported to be diagnosed by the classifier with high specificity and sensitivity in both the original and validation cohorts. A further reported finding was that TCR beta sequences accurately predicted the HLA-A and HLA-B alleles for most subjects in the first cohort. Compared with equally common non-associated chains, HLA-associated TCR beta chains in a later analysis were more clonally expanded and had lower generation probabilities. Most TCR sequences were seen in very few donors, while some public TCRs were found in many individuals. According to a later analysis, most CMV-associated TCR beta chains appeared to be HLA-restricted, and the HLA associations seemed to be driven largely by CMV exposure. The only immune exposure information available for the cohort was CMV serostatus. The authors suggested that the approach could potentially be generalized to other disease states and immunological phenotypes. The 87-base-pair reads could not distinguish some IMGT-functional V segments, including TRBV6-2 and TRBV6-3, so those segments were excluded.

The cohort comprised 666 healthy bone marrow donors. Cohort members were all nominally healthy when sampled, although unrecorded immune exposures were likely present. The donor was CMV seronegative and was included in the group of 352 seronegative cohort members. A peripheral blood sample was collected from each donor, and TCR beta sequencing was performed on peripheral blood mononuclear cells. The Qiagen DNeasy Blood Extraction Kit was used to extract genomic DNA from the blood cell samples. This clone counts as medium-sized (0.01 to 0.1%) based on its frequency; no count is recorded. The clone's antigen remains unknown. Library preparation used the immunoSEQ multiplex PCR assay. For the multiplex PCR, a mixture combining 60 forward primers for TCR Vbeta segments and 13 reverse primers for TCR Jbeta segments was used. Amplification of the CDR3 region of rearranged TCR beta genes was performed with a multiplex PCR assay on genomic DNA. On the Illumina HiSeq System, the amplified TCR beta libraries were sequenced as 87-base-pair reads. Per the original workflow: A later analysis tallied some 79 million unique TCR beta chains across the roughly 610 repertoires, and some 10 million of those chains were shared by two or more donors. A nearest-neighbor algorithm error-corrected the raw reads and collapsed the reads into unique sequences, merging closely related sequences to remove PCR and sequencing errors. Alignment of CDR3 sequences to IMGT reference sequences was used to assign V, D and J gene segments. Each retained sequence needed at least a six-nucleotide match to both a V gene segment and a J gene segment. A rearrangement counted as productive if the CDR3 had no stop codons and remained in frame with V and J, and every other rearrangement counted as non-productive. CDR3 was defined according to IMGT convention as the region running from the second conserved V-encoded cysteine to the conserved J-encoded phenylalanine. The earlier analysis of 500 to 750 of the donors excluded any sequence lacking an unambiguous match to a single V gene segment. An earlier analysis of over 450 of the donors classified V segments as functional when productive rearrangements were above 56.7% and as segregating when the standard deviation between donors was above 5%. To diagnose cytomegalovirus status from the catalog of TCR beta chain sequences, a statistical classification framework was built. In a later analysis, TCR nucleotide sequences were compared against IMGT/GENE-DB human TR gene sequences so that V and J genes could be assigned. The TCRdist pipeline was used in a later analysis to assign CDR3 sequences and most-parsimonious VDJ recombination scenarios. In a later analysis, every TCR beta chain was defined by the combination of its CDR3 amino acid sequence and its V-gene family, and reads without a unique V-gene family were dropped. In a later analysis, around 600 highly shared, low-generation-probability nucleotide sequences were removed to address suspected cross-contamination and a sequencing artifact. In a later analysis, a clonal expansion index for each public chain was calculated from normalized within-repertoire ranks of inferred template counts. In a later analysis, generation probabilities were computed using a VDJ recombination model fitted to out-of-frame rearrangements, and the results were checked against IGoR. A later analysis scored TCR-TCR, TCR-HLA and TCR-CMV co-occurrence with hypergeometric tests, applying a repertoire-size bias correction to TCR pairs. In a later analysis, false discovery rates were estimated by permuting HLA or CMV assignments 20 times. In a later analysis, co-occurring TCRs were grouped using DBSCAN, with TCRdist sequence similarity added in when clustering inside HLA-allele-positive subsets. Repertoires with fewer than 30,000 or more than 120,000 public chains, plus five repertoires with anomalous nucleotide sharing, were excluded from co-occurrence clustering. TCRdb re-hosts the immuneACCESS table, in-frame sequences only. Its copies lack some clones; in the studies checked, an unresolved V gene accounts for under half of them, and the cause for the rest is not known. The V and J calls and clone size are taken from that table; D and trimming were inferred from the DNA. In this sample's table one finds under 100,000 clones. Roughly 4.8% of the sample is in the top ten clones.

The sequence was collected from a man aged 30-40 years in good health and CMV-seronegative. The chain joins TRBV6-1 to TRBJ2-4, with 7 junctional bases fitting TRBD1. Source material: PBMCs. This receptor has the CDR3 CASSGTGKNIQYF. The nucleotide sequence is TGTGCCAGCAGTGGGACAGGAAAAAACATTCAGTACTTC.